Only one count was recorded for the clone carrying this T cell receptor (beta chain). Following RNA extraction, reverse transcription yielded cDNA that acted as the sequencing template. Generated by immunoSEQ multiplex PCR, the TCRdb table keeps only in-frame clones and is missing some. The table lists fewer than 200,000 clones, around three fifths of them singletons. The sample is drawn from a study of CD8+ T cells in alopecia areata. Study-wide background: Treated patients were given 5 to 10 mg oral tofacitinib twice daily.

Treatment specified: oral pan-JAK inhibitor, 5-10 mg twice daily. Trimming removed 5 bases at V and 4 bases at J, with 14 bases between. This CDR3 has 13 amino acids. Germline V gene lookup returns CDR1 SQVTM and CDR2 ANQGSEA. The specimen comprised CD4+ T cells sorted from blood, sampled at week 24, from a patient treated with tofacitinib. This TCR was sampled from a human donor with alopecia areata. The chain has TRBV29-1 and TRBJ1-2; D possibly corresponds to TRBD1 (5 bases). For the CDR3, the DNA is TGCAGCGTTTCAGGCAGGGCCCGCTATGGCTACACCTTC. Translation: CSVSGRARYGYTF.